The TCR beta chain under discussion was sequenced for a study of blood T cell repertoires in COVID-19. The repertoire was sequenced with immunoSEQ multiplex PCR; TCRdb's copy has only in-frame clones and lacks some. The table shows 150,000 to 180,000 clones, with under 85% occurring only once. V gave up 0 bases and J gave up 3 bases; unmatched junction bases: 8. CDR1 SGHNT and CDR2 YYREEE come from the germline V gene (reference sequence). The CDR3 is made up of 17 amino acids. The sample consisted of peripheral blood. The chain joins TRBV5-4 to TRBJ2-1; 8 bases agree with TRBD1. This clonotype originated in a man between 60 and 75 years old with COVID-19, enrolled during active disease. CDR3 protein: CASSLVEGTGLYNEQFF. The CDR3 coding sequence is TGTGCCAGCAGCTTGGTAGAGGGGACAGGTCTCTACAATGAGCAGTTCTTC.